Below, one T cell receptor beta chain is given with its context. Its antigen is currently unknown. Additional DNA sequences in this sample encode the identical CDR3. This specimen belongs to a study of cytomegalovirus exposure and HLA in healthy donors. Study outcomes and limitations: V- and J-gene trimming of TCR beta was linked (in a later analysis) to a missense DCLRE1C variant.

V dropped 5 bases and J dropped 3 bases, with 15 bases sitting between them. Per germline, CDR1 MNHNY and CDR2 SVGAGI (reference sequence). The CDR3 contains 15 residues. Use of 60 Vbeta and 13 Jbeta primers characterized the PCR. Assay used: immunoSEQ multiplex PCR; TCRdb lists only in-frame clones, some missing. This sample contains 55,000 to 70,000 clones. The chain employs TRBV6-6 and TRBJ2-3, with D possibly matching TRBD1 (5 bases). The origin of this receptor is a female donor in good health and CMV-seropositive. Material: PBMCs. CDR3 protein: CASSRQSYRTDTQYF. As DNA, the CDR3 is TGTGCCAGCAGTCGACAATCATACAGGACAGATACGCAGTATTTT.